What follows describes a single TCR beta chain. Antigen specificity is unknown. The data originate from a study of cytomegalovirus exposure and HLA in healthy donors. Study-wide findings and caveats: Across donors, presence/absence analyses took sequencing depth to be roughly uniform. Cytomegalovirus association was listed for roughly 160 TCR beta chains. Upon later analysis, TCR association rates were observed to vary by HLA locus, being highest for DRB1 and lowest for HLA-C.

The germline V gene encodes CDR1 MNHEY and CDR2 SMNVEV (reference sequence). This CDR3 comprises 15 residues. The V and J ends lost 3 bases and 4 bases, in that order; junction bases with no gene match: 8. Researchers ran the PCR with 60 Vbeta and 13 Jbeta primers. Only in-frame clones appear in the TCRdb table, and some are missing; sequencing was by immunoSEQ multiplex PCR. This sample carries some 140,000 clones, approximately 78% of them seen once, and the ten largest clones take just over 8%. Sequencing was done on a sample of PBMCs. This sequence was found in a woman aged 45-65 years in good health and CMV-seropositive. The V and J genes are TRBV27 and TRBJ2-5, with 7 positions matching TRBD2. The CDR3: CASSLVGEGIETQYF. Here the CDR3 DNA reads TGTGCCAGCAGTTTGGTGGGGGAGGGGATAGAGACCCAGTACTTC.